This T cell receptor beta chain emerged from a study of blood T cell repertoires in COVID-19. This clone has only a few counts. Profiled with immunoSEQ multiplex PCR; TCRdb holds only in-frame clones, not every one. Seen here are under 250,000 clones, 80% observed once, and the top ten hold 5.5%. V dropped 6 bases and J dropped 2; count of bases not matched to a gene: 11. CDR3 length: 16 amino acids. The sequenced sample consisted of peripheral blood. The source of this sequence is a woman in her seventies with acute or convalescent COVID-19. This chain connects TRBV6-7 to TRBJ2-7, with 9 nucleotides matching TRBD2. TRBV6-7 is sorted into the ORF group, with uncertain function. This CDR3 is CASSLSGGTFPYEQYF. CDR3 DNA sequence: TGTGCCAGCAGCCTTAGCGGGGGTACGTTCCCCTACGAGCAGTACTTC.